This T cell receptor beta chain was observed in a study of blood T cell repertoires in COVID-19. Turning to the study itself: Sources were T cells, B-cell-depleted T cells, or PBMCs; the material itself was cDNA or gDNA.

All enrollees were roughly 18 to 100 years old and from under 25 US areas. Clinical histories supplied by participants themselves formed the basis of cohort assignment. Under the authors' procedure: Counts of nucleated cells, estimated from reference gene primer amplification, were obtained. Clones were read by immunoSEQ multiplex PCR, and TCRdb kept only the in-frame ones, dropping some. The D gene and trimming were derived from the DNA, and the V and J assignments and clone size from that table. This table has about 240,000 clones, about four fifths appearing once. From germline, CDR1 is SGHTA and CDR2 FQGNSA. The CDR3 has 13 residues. V was clipped by 4 bases and J by 5 bases; unmatched bases: 3.

The sequenced sample was PBMCs or T cells enriched from blood (not recorded which). V is TRBV7-2 and J is TRBJ1-1, with 8 bases lining up with TRBD1. The sequence was collected from a woman aged 40-49 years who had been exposed to COVID-19. CDR3 nucleotide sequence: TGTGCCAGCAGCTCCCGGACAGGGACTGAAGCTTTCTTT. Protein sequence: CASSSRTGTEAFF.